This T cell receptor beta chain was sequenced during a study of T-cell memory formation after mild COVID-19. General study findings and limits: A second wave expanding day 15 to 37 was CD4+-biased; contracting clones were balanced. Cross-reactive memory appears to have joined, as suggested by some responding clones showing up in pre-infection memory.

TCRdb reanalysed the 5' RACE reads using MiXCR and keeps one entry per CDR3 protein. The sample holds 25,000 to 30,000 distinct CDR3 sequences, 15% to 20% seen once. Germline V lookup: CDR1 SEHNR, CDR2 FQNEAQ (reference sequence). The V gene lost 3 bases and the J gene lost 3 bases, with 9 bases spanning the gap. This CDR3 contains 14 residues. In this sample, this clonotype turned up many times. Its cognate antigen is unknown. The receptor was isolated from an adult who had mild COVID-19 (a few samples of this study predate the infection). Cell type and time point are not known. The gene calls are TRBV7-9 and TRBJ2-4; D not resolved. Sequenced sample: PBMCs or a T cell subset sorted from them (not recorded which). CDR3 nucleotides: TGTGCCAGCAGCTTTGAATTGGACAAAAACATTCAGTACTTC. This codes for CASSFELDKNIQYF.